The 29 T cell receptor beta chains below come from one sample, sequenced in a study of shared clonotypes between healthy human individuals. Clones were sequenced by immunoSEQ multiplex PCR, and TCRdb holds only the in-frame ones, with some missing. The sample yields approximately 2.1 million clones, approximately 95% seen once. Sequenced sample: naive CD4+ T cells from PBMCs. Sample subset: CD45RA+ positively selected. The receptors shown here come from a man aged 18 to 30 in good health. Some clones in this sample may be carry-over from other donors' samples.

This clone is a singleton in its sample. The J gene is TRBJ2-3, the V gene TRBV18; TRBD2 matches 7 bases. From germline, CDR1 is KGHSH and CDR2 LQKENI. Losses at the gene ends were 3 bases for V and 1 base for J; bases not matched to a gene: 13. The CDR3 has 18 residues. The CDR3: CASSPNPAGLGGTDTQYF. The CDR3, as DNA: TGTGCCAGCTCACCCAACCCCGCAGGACTAGGGGGCACAGATACGCAGTATTTT.

The genes are TRBV30 and TRBJ2-2, with TRBD2 as a possible D gene (5 bases). Germline lookup yields CDR1 GTSNPN and CDR2 SVGIG (reference sequence). CDR3 size: 15 residues. V was clipped by 0 bases and J by 1 base, with 9 bases between them. CDR3 nucleotide sequence: TGTGCCTGGAGTGTAGGGAGCTGGAACACCGGGGAGCTGTTTTTT. This sequence encodes CAWSVGSWNTGELFF.

As regards this clone: Other DNA sequences in the sample encode the same CDR3. The chain combines TRBV28 with TRBJ2-7; perhaps TRBD2 as D (6 bases). Germline V gene data show CDR1 as MDHEN and CDR2 as SYDVKM. CDR3 length: 12 residues. V shed 5 bases and J shed 3 bases, with 8 bases lying between them. The chain's CDR3 is CASSPRGYEQYF. CDR3 nucleotides: TGTGCCAGCAGTCCGCGGGGCTACGAGCAGTACTTC.

V usage is TRBV15 and J usage is TRBJ2-1, with D tentatively TRBD2 (6 bases). The CDR3 totals 15 residues. Between the trimmed V and J ends, which lost 0 bases and 6 bases, there was a span of 12 bases. CDR1 and CDR2 (germline): LNHNV, YYDKDF (reference sequence). The CDR3 here is CATSREVGGANEQFF. CDR3 nucleotide sequence: TGTGCCACCAGCAGAGAAGTGGGAGGAGCCAATGAGCAGTTCTTC. Full variable domain (remainder filled in from reference TRBV15 and TRBJ2-1): DAMVIQNPRYQVTQFGKPVTLSCSQTLNHNVMYWYQQKSSQAPKLLFHYYDKDFNNEADTPDNFQSRRPNTSFCFLDIRSPGLGDTAMYLCATSREVGGANEQFFGPGTRLTVL.

A word on this clone: The sample has other DNA sequences that encode this CDR3 too. This chain joins TRBV7-3 and TRBJ2-2; the D gene is possibly TRBD1 (5 bases). The CDR3 has 14 amino acids. Deletions cut 4 bases from V and 3 bases from J, with 9 bases between. Germline values: CDR1 SGHTA, CDR2 FQGTGA. The CDR3 sequence is CASSSQGHTGELFF. The CDR3 nucleotides read TGTGCCAGCAGCTCTCAGGGTCACACCGGGGAGCTGTTTTTT. The variable domain in full, with the rest retrieved from reference TRBV7-3 and TRBJ2-2, is GAGVSQTPSNKVTEKGKYVELRCDPISGHTALYWYRQSLGQGPEFLIYFQGTGAADDSGLPNDRFFAVRPEGSVSTLKIQRTERGDSAVYLCASSSQGHTGELFFGEGSRLTVL.

This clone was recorded only once. The chain couples TRBV27 to TRBJ2-1; TRBD2 is a possible D gene (5 bases). Looked up from germline, CDR1 is MNHEY and CDR2 is SMNVEV (reference sequence). The CDR3 covers 13 residues. V shed 6 bases and J shed 5 bases, with 11 bases lying between them. CDR3 region: CASSERPDNEQFF. The CDR3 DNA follows: TGTGCCAGCAGCGAGCGGCCTGACAATGAGCAGTTCTTC.

This clone occurred once. This chain uses TRBV19 with TRBJ1-2, with 8 nucleotides matching TRBD1. In germline, CDR1 is LNHDA, CDR2 SQIVND (reference sequence). The CDR3 has 14 amino acids. The V gene end was trimmed by 2 bases and the J gene end by 8 bases; junction bases not matched to a gene: 7. The CDR3 reads CASSIQGASYGYTF. The CDR3, as DNA: TGTGCCAGTAGTATACAGGGGGCGTCTTACGGCTACACCTTC.

The gene calls are TRBV7-6 and TRBJ2-2, with 7 nucleotides matching TRBD2. The germline CDR1 and CDR2 sequences are SGHVS and FNYEAQ. After removal of 1 base from V and 0 bases from J, the junction contained 2 bases not matched to a gene. This CDR3 contains 16 residues. DNA for the CDR3: TGTGCCAGCAGCTTAGGGCTAGCGGCGAACACCGGGGAGCTGTTTTTT. It encodes CASSLGLAANTGELFF.

V and J are TRBV5-4 and TRBJ1-1, with D tentatively TRBD1 (5 bases). CDR1 is SGHNT, CDR2 YYREEE, per germline (reference sequence). Trimming removed 0 bases from V and 3 bases from J, with 9 bases in between. The CDR3 spans 14 residues. Written as DNA, the CDR3 is TGTGCCAGCAGCTTGGCTTTGACAGACACTGAAGCTTTCTTT. Translated: CASSLALTDTEAFF. The whole variable domain, filled in from reference TRBV5-4 and TRBJ1-1, reads ETGVTQSPTHLIKTRGQQVTLRCSSQSGHNTVSWYQQALGQGPQFIFQYYREEENGRGNFPPRFSGLQFPNYSSELNVNALELDDSALYLCASSLALTDTEAFFGQGTRLTVV.

The chain is built from TRBV30 and TRBJ2-5; possibly TRBD2 for D (6 bases). Trimming took off 0 bases at V and 7 bases at J, with 9 bases between the two ends. The length of the CDR3 is 12 residues. Germline V gene sequence: CDR1 GTSNPN, CDR2 SVGIG (reference sequence). The CDR3 coding sequence is TGTGCCTGGAGTGTATCCGGGGGGACCCAGTACTTC. It specifies CAWSVSGGTQYF.

The chain recombines TRBV7-2 with TRBJ1-2, with TRBD1 matching over 8 bases. With 0 bases clipped from V and 4 bases from J, the junction kept 7 bases outside the gene matches. Germline CDR1 is SGHTA and CDR2 is FQGNSA. CDR3 length: 16 amino acids. The CDR3 here is CASSLAFGQGAYGYTF. The DNA for the CDR3 is TGTGCCAGCAGCTTAGCGTTCGGACAGGGAGCCTATGGCTACACCTTC.

The chain combines TRBV18 with TRBJ2-4; tentatively, D is TRBD1 (5 bases). V lost 9 bases and J lost 3, with 24 bases in between. CDR1 and CDR2 from the germline V gene are KGHSH and LQKENI. The CDR3 has 17 amino acids. CDR3 amino acids: CARLKQVVTIGKNIQYF. CDR3 coding DNA: TGTGCCAGACTCAAACAGGTTGTTACGATAGGCAAAAACATTCAGTACTTC. Drawing the rest from reference TRBV18 and TRBJ2-4, the complete variable domain is NAGVMQNPRHLVRRRGQEARLRCSPMKGHSHVYWYRQLPEEGLKFMVYLQKENIIDESGMPKERFSAEFPKEGPSILRIQQVVRGDSAAYFCARLKQVVTIGKNIQYFGAGTRLSVL.

This chain joins TRBV5-5 and TRBJ1-1; maybe TRBD1 (5 bases). Germline loops: CDR1 SGHKS, CDR2 YYEKEE (reference sequence). The CDR3 spans 15 residues. V gave up 1 base and J gave up 2 bases, with 12 bases separating them. The CDR3 sequence is CASSLNPQDNTEAFF. The CDR3 DNA is TGTGCCAGCAGCTTGAACCCACAGGATAACACTGAAGCTTTCTTT.

CDR3 protein: CASSQRGGGNEKLFF. CDR3 nucleotides: TGCGCCAGCAGCCAAAGGGGAGGGGGTAATGAAAAACTGTTTTTT. The chain combines TRBV4-3 with TRBJ1-4, with D perhaps matching TRBD1 (6 bases). Germline V lookup: CDR1 LGHNA, CDR2 YSLEER. Trimming took 2 bases from V and 4 from J, leaving 11 bases between them. This CDR3 region has 15 residues.

The V call is TRBV6-4, the J call TRBJ1-1, with 7 positions matching TRBD1. The germline gives CDR1 MRHNA, CDR2 SNTAGT. Trimming cost V 6 bases and J 2 bases; bases outside gene matches: 12. CDR3 length equals 16 residues. The CDR3 protein is CASRPTGTVVNTEAFF. The CDR3 nucleotides read TGTGCCAGCAGGCCGACCGGGACAGTGGTTAACACTGAAGCTTTCTTT.

The table lists this clone with a count of one. The V and J genes are TRBV28 and TRBJ2-7, with no clear D. Germline V gene sequence: CDR1 MDHEN, CDR2 SYDVKM. Trimming left V 4 bases short and J 3 bases short, with 22 bases between. The CDR3 extends over 17 amino acids. CDR3 in DNA: TGTGCCAGCAGTTATTCGGTCTGGCCCGACCGGAGCTACGAGCAGTACTTC. Encoded protein: CASSYSVWPDRSYEQYF.

The chain combines TRBV21-1 with TRBJ2-2; the DNA was not compared with TRBD2, the D call given in the table. TRBV21-1 is noted as a pseudogene. CDR3 length: 18 amino acids. The CDR3: CASSKEVEAGGNTGELFF. For the CDR3, the DNA is TGTGCCAGCAGCAAAGAGGTGGAGGCGGGAGGGAACACCGGGGAGCTGTTTTTT.

This chain joins TRBV5-1 and TRBJ1-2; a possible D gene is TRBD1 (5 bases). The CDR3 covers 16 residues. Germline CDR1 is SGHRS and CDR2 is YFSETQ. The V end was cut by 3 bases, the J end by 8 bases, with 23 bases between. CDR3 residues: CASSSTELLGTSGYTF. The CDR3 region has the DNA TGCGCCAGCAGCTCGACTGAACTACTGGGGACTAGCGGCTACACCTTC.

This chain connects TRBV5-1 to TRBJ2-1; D is perhaps TRBD2 (6 bases). This CDR3 contains 15 residues. CDR1 is SGHRS, CDR2 YFSETQ, per germline. Trimming removed 4 bases from V and 0 bases from J, with 11 bases in between. The CDR3 region is CASSPGESSYNEQFF. As DNA, the CDR3 is TGCGCCAGCAGCCCGGGGGAGAGCTCCTACAATGAGCAGTTCTTC.

The chain employs TRBV4-2 and TRBJ1-2; D gene unclear. V gave up 4 bases and J gave up 7 bases, with 10 bases separating them. The CDR3 runs 12 residues. The V gene's germline CDR1 is LGHNA and CDR2 YNFKEQ. The CDR3 loop is CASSPDSFGYTF. The CDR3 DNA sequence: TGTGCCAGCAGCCCGGACTCGTTTGGCTACACCTTC.

The V and J genes are TRBV10-3 and TRBJ1-4; the D gene is possibly TRBD1 (6 bases). Trimming left V 6 bases short and J 3 bases short, with 14 bases between. The CDR3 is 15 residues long. Germline CDR1 ENHRY, CDR2 SYGVKD. The CDR3 nucleotides are TGTGCCATCAGCGGGACCGGACAGCCTAATGAAAAACTGTTTTTT. Its protein product is CAISGTGQPNEKLFF.

The rearrangement links TRBV7-2 to TRBJ2-1; possible D gene TRBD2, 5 bases. V was shortened by 2 bases and J by 0 bases, with 11 bases between the two germline ends. Germline V gives CDR1 SGHTA, CDR2 FQGNSA. This CDR3 is built from 16 residues. This CDR3 is CASSLIGSLSYNEQFF. In DNA, the CDR3 is TGTGCCAGCAGCTTAATAGGGAGCCTCTCCTACAATGAGCAGTTCTTC.

V gene TRBV5-5 combines with J gene TRBJ1-2; TRBD1 matches 12 bases. The CDR3 consists of 17 residues. V shed 4 bases and J 4 bases; nucleotides not matched to a gene: 11. CDR1 SGHKS and CDR2 YYEKEE come from the germline V gene (reference sequence). The CDR3 DNA reads as TGTGCCAGCAGCCTGACCGGGACAGGGGGCTCCGTCTATGGCTACACCTTC. Encoded protein: CASSLTGTGGSVYGYTF.

The sample holds one count of this clone. The rearrangement uses TRBV5-1 and TRBJ1-5; 9 bases agree with TRBD1. The CDR3 totals 15 residues. Germline-derived CDR1 and CDR2 are SGHRS and YFSETQ. Unmatched junction bases numbered 4, after V lost 1 base and J lost 5 bases. The CDR3 DNA reads as TGCGCCAGCAGCTTGACCGGGACAGGGTATCAGCCCCAGCATTTT. Its protein product is CASSLTGTGYQPQHF.

The rearrangement uses TRBV2 and TRBJ2-6; 8 bases agree with TRBD1. The CDR3 runs to 20 residues. V trimming: 3 bases; J trimming: 0 bases; junction bases outside the gene matches: 13. The germline CDR1 and CDR2 sequences are SNHLY and FYNNEI. The CDR3 sequence is CASSETGVPIQSSGANVLTF. The CDR3 DNA reads as TGTGCCAGCAGTGAGACAGGGGTCCCAATTCAGAGCTCTGGGGCCAACGTCCTGACTTTC.

The V call is TRBV4-1, the J call TRBJ2-1; D perhaps matches TRBD2 (6 bases). Germline V gene sequence: CDR1 MGHRA, CDR2 YSYEKL. This CDR3 spans 16 amino acids. Trimming left V 3 bases short and J 8 bases short, with 20 bases between. The CDR3 loop reads CASSQAGNGGGDEQFF. The CDR3 nucleotides are TGCGCCAGCAGCCAGGCGGGAAATGGGGGAGGTGATGAGCAGTTCTTC.

The V gene is TRBV7-3, the J gene TRBJ1-1; D gene unclear. The CDR3 covers 13 residues. Trimming cost V 5 bases and J 7 bases, with 14 bases left between them. CDR1 and CDR2 (germline): SGHTA, FQGTGA. The CDR3 bases are TGTGCCAGCAGCCGTGAGCGTGAAGATGAAGCTTTCTTT. Amino acid sequence: CASSREREDEAFF. Together with reference TRBV7-3 and TRBJ1-1, the CDR3 gives the full variable domain: GAGVSQTPSNKVTEKGKYVELRCDPISGHTALYWYRQSLGQGPEFLIYFQGTGAADDSGLPNDRFFAVRPEGSVSTLKIQRTERGDSAVYLCASSREREDEAFFGQGTRLTVV.

In nucleotides, the CDR3 is TGTGCCAGCAGCTCTGACAGTTGGTTGGCTGAAGCTTTCTTT. Translating gives CASSSDSWLAEAFF. The V and J genes are TRBV6-1 and TRBJ1-1, with TRBD1 as a possible D gene (5 bases). Germline V lookup: CDR1 MNHNS, CDR2 SASEGT. V lost 6 bases and J lost 6, with 17 bases in between. This CDR3 is 14 amino acids long.

CDR3 coding DNA: TGTGCTAGTGGTTTGCTTGGCGTGGATACGCAGTATTTT. Its translation is CASGLLGVDTQYF. The chain employs TRBV12-5 and TRBJ2-3, with D hard to call. This CDR3 comprises 13 residues. The germline V gene has CDR1 LGHNT and CDR2 FRNRAP. V lost 2 bases and J 6 bases, leaving 9 bases between the germline ends.